This is a list of T cell receptor beta chains from one sample in a study of Graves' ophthalmopathy and Graves' hyperthyroidism. MiXCR, run by TCRdb on the multiplex PCR reads, gives a single entry per CDR3 protein. The table includes under 400,000 distinct CDR3 sequences, roughly 15% detected once. The sample comprised peripheral blood. The receptor source for this set is an adult man with Graves' ophthalmopathy. The CDR3 runs from the conserved cysteine through the conserved F or W. The D gene is left open where the match is weak. Rows give clone size only sometimes, using once, few, many, or a class for an expanded clone.

abundance: many
d_gene: TRBD2
len: 12
j_gene: TRBJ2-5
v_gene: TRBV29-1
CDR3nt: TGCAGCGTGACGGGACTAGCGGGGGAAAAGTACTTC
CDR3aa: CSVTGLAGEKYF

abundance: once
d_gene: TRBD2
len: 14
j_gene: TRBJ2-5
v_gene: TRBV10-3
CDR3nt: TGTGCCATCAGTTCGGGACTAGCTGGAGAGACCCAGTACTTC
CDR3aa: CAISSGLAGETQYF

abundance: many
d_gene: TRBD2
len: 17
j_gene: TRBJ2-2
v_gene: TRBV7-3
CDR3nt: TGTGCCAGCAGCAAATACCCCGGACTAGCGAACACCGGGGAGCTGTTTTTT
CDR3aa: CASSKYPGLANTGELFF

abundance: many
d_gene: TRBD2
len: 16
j_gene: TRBJ2-5
v_gene: TRBV7-2
CDR3nt: TGTGCCAGCAGCTTAGAGGGGGCGGGGGGGCCTGAGACCCAGTACTTC
CDR3aa: CASSLEGAGGPETQYF

abundance: many
d_gene: NA
len: 14
j_gene: TRBJ2-5
v_gene: TRBV6-1
CDR3nt: TGTGCCAGCAGCCAGAGGGAAGGGGAAGAGACCCAGTACTTC
CDR3aa: CASSQREGEETQYF

abundance: many
d_gene: TRBD1
len: 15
j_gene: TRBJ1-5
v_gene: TRBV7-2
CDR3nt: TGTGCCAGCAGCTTCACAGGACAGGGCAATCAGCCCCAGCATTTT
CDR3aa: CASSFTGQGNQPQHF

abundance: many
d_gene: NA
len: 15
j_gene: TRBJ1-5
v_gene: TRBV6-6
CDR3nt: TGTGCCAGCAGTTATAGCCGGAGGAGCAATCAGCCCCAGCATTTT
CDR3aa: CASSYSRRSNQPQHF

abundance: many
d_gene: NA
len: 16
j_gene: TRBJ1-3
v_gene: TRBV13
CDR3nt: TGTGCCAGCAGCACCTACCGGGAGGGCTCTGGAAACACCATATATTTT
CDR3aa: CASSTYREGSGNTIYF

abundance: many
d_gene: NA
len: 12
j_gene: TRBJ2-5
v_gene: TRBV6-5
CDR3nt: TGTGCCAGCAGTTACTCGAAAGAGACCCAGTACTTC
CDR3aa: CASSYSKETQYF

abundance: many
d_gene: NA
len: 15
j_gene: TRBJ1-5
v_gene: TRBV5-1
CDR3nt: TGCGCCAGCAGCCTGGGAGAGCATAGCAATCAGCCCCAGCATTTT
CDR3aa: CASSLGEHSNQPQHF

abundance: NA
d_gene: NA
len: 15
j_gene: TRBJ2-7
v_gene: TRBV4-2
CDR3nt: TGTGCCAGCAGCCCCGGCAGGGGAGGGACCTACGAGCAGTACTTC
CDR3aa: CASSPGRGGTYEQYF

abundance: many
d_gene: TRBD2
len: 15
j_gene: TRBJ2-1
v_gene: TRBV12-3/TRBV12-4
CDR3nt: TGTGCCAGCAGGGTACTAGCGGTCGGATACAATGAGCAGTTCTTC
CDR3aa: CASRVLAVGYNEQFF

abundance: many
d_gene: NA
len: 14
j_gene: TRBJ1-5
v_gene: TRBV30
CDR3nt: TGTGCCTGGAGTGTGGGCAGAAGCAATCAGCCCCAGCATTTT
CDR3aa: CAWSVGRSNQPQHF

abundance: NA
d_gene: NA
len: 14
j_gene: TRBJ1-2
v_gene: TRBV28
CDR3nt: TGTGCCAGCAGCCCTCAGGGTTTTGTCTATGGCTACACCTTC
CDR3aa: CASSPQGFVYGYTF

abundance: many
d_gene: NA
len: 15
j_gene: TRBJ2-3
v_gene: TRBV6-5
CDR3nt: TGTGCCAGCAGTTACGGCAGCACTAGCACAGATACGCAGTATTTT
CDR3aa: CASSYGSTSTDTQYF

abundance: many
d_gene: NA
len: 15
j_gene: TRBJ2-5
v_gene: TRBV9
CDR3nt: TGTGCCAGCAGCTCCGGGCGACAAAGCCGGGAGACCCAGTACTTC
CDR3aa: CASSSGRQSRETQYF

abundance: many
d_gene: NA
len: 14
j_gene: TRBJ1-3
v_gene: TRBV9
CDR3nt: TGTGCCAGCAGCGCCCGTCACACTGGAAACACCATATATTTT
CDR3aa: CASSARHTGNTIYF

abundance: NA
d_gene: NA
len: 20
j_gene: TRBJ1-3
v_gene: TRBV11-3
CDR3nt: TGTGCCAGCAGCTTAGTTTGGCGGACAGCATCCGATCAATCTGGAAACACCATATATTTT
CDR3aa: CASSLVWRTASDQSGNTIYF

abundance: many
d_gene: NA
len: 12
j_gene: TRBJ1-3
v_gene: TRBV3-1
CDR3nt: TGTGCCAGCATGGGCTCTGGAAACACCATATATTTT
CDR3aa: CASMGSGNTIYF

abundance: NA
d_gene: NA
len: 16
j_gene: TRBJ2-7
v_gene: TRBV4-3
CDR3nt: TGCGCCAGCAGCCAAGTCGACCCCGCTCTCGGCGGCGAGCAGTACTTC
CDR3aa: CASSQVDPALGGEQYF

abundance: NA
d_gene: TRBD1
len: 15
j_gene: TRBJ2-7
v_gene: TRBV20-1
CDR3nt: TGCAGTGCTAGAGGCGGGACAGGGAAGCTGTACGAGCAGTACTTC
CDR3aa: CSARGGTGKLYEQYF

abundance: many
d_gene: NA
len: 14
j_gene: TRBJ1-2
v_gene: TRBV7-9
CDR3nt: TGTGCCAGCAGCTTAGGTGGCCCGGGAAATGGCTACACCTTC
CDR3aa: CASSLGGPGNGYTF

abundance: many
d_gene: NA
len: 13
j_gene: TRBJ2-7
v_gene: TRBV20-1
CDR3nt: TGCAGTGCTGTCGGACAGCCGAACTACGAGCAGTACTTC
CDR3aa: CSAVGQPNYEQYF

abundance: many
d_gene: NA
len: 14
j_gene: TRBJ2-4
v_gene: TRBV7-8
CDR3nt: TGTGCCAGCAGCTTTACAGGGAGTGGAAACATTCAGTACTTC
CDR3aa: CASSFTGSGNIQYF

abundance: NA
d_gene: TRBD2
len: 16
j_gene: TRBJ2-2
v_gene: TRBV6-5
CDR3nt: TGTGCCAGCAGTTTTAGCGGGCCCGCGAACACCGGGGAGCTGTTTTTT
CDR3aa: CASSFSGPANTGELFF

abundance: many
d_gene: TRBD1
len: 16
j_gene: TRBJ1-2
v_gene: TRBV15
CDR3nt: TGTGCCACCAGCAGAGATAAGGGGACAGGGAATGGTGGCTACACCTTC
CDR3aa: CATSRDKGTGNGGYTF

abundance: NA
d_gene: TRBD1
len: 13
j_gene: TRBJ1-2
v_gene: TRBV25-1
CDR3nt: TGTGCCAGCAGTCTAGACAGGGTCGACGGCTACAGCTTC
CDR3aa: CASSLDRVDGYSF

abundance: many
d_gene: TRBD1
len: 13
j_gene: TRBJ2-7
v_gene: TRBV29-1
CDR3nt: TGCAGCGGAACCGACAGGGTCTCCTACGAGCAGTACTTC
CDR3aa: CSGTDRVSYEQYF

abundance: many
d_gene: TRBD2
len: 16
j_gene: TRBJ2-5
v_gene: TRBV20-1
CDR3nt: TGCAGTGCTAGAGGGGCGTCTAGCGGGGTACAAGAGACCCAGTACTTC
CDR3aa: CSARGASSGVQETQYF

abundance: many
d_gene: NA
len: 16
j_gene: TRBJ2-5
v_gene: TRBV6-5
CDR3nt: TGTGCCAGCAGTTATCGTGGAGGGCTGTACCAAGAGACCCAGTACTTC
CDR3aa: CASSYRGGLYQETQYF

abundance: NA
d_gene: NA
len: 14
j_gene: TRBJ1-1
v_gene: TRBV5-1
CDR3nt: TGCGCCAGCAGCCACAATCCAGGGGCGATTGAAGCTTTCTTT
CDR3aa: CASSHNPGAIEAFF

abundance: many
d_gene: TRBD1
len: 15
j_gene: TRBJ1-1
v_gene: TRBV18
CDR3nt: TGTGCCAGCTCACCAGGGTGGGGACAGAGCACTGAAGCTTTCTTT
CDR3aa: CASSPGWGQSTEAFF

abundance: many
d_gene: NA
len: 19
j_gene: TRBJ2-7
v_gene: TRBV2
CDR3nt: TGTGCCAGCAGTGAAGAACCGGCAGGGGTCTATACAAGCTCCTACGAGCAGTACTTC
CDR3aa: CASSEEPAGVYTSSYEQYF

abundance: few
d_gene: NA
len: 16
j_gene: TRBJ2-2
v_gene: TRBV11-1
CDR3nt: TGTGCCAGCAGCTTAGGTTTCAGTTTAGACACCGGGGAGCTGTTTTTT
CDR3aa: CASSLGFSLDTGELFF

abundance: many
d_gene: NA
len: 18
j_gene: TRBJ2-7
v_gene: TRBV11-1
CDR3nt: TGTGCCAGCAGCTTCCCGCTCGGAGACACCGGGGGCCTCTACGAGCAGTACTTC
CDR3aa: CASSFPLGDTGGLYEQYF

abundance: many
d_gene: NA
len: 14
j_gene: TRBJ2-5
v_gene: TRBV5-1
CDR3nt: TGCGCCAGCAGCCGTAGCGGCGGACAAGAGACCCAGTACTTC
CDR3aa: CASSRSGGQETQYF

abundance: NA
d_gene: NA
len: 15
j_gene: TRBJ1-6
v_gene: TRBV20-1
CDR3nt: TGCAGTGCTACGTACGGCTGGCAGGGCGGTTCACCCCTCCACTTT
CDR3aa: CSATYGWQGGSPLHF

abundance: many
d_gene: NA
len: 12
j_gene: TRBJ1-2
v_gene: TRBV6-2/TRBV6-3
CDR3nt: TGTGCCAGCAGTTACATTAACTATGGCTACACCTTC
CDR3aa: CASSYINYGYTF

abundance: many
d_gene: TRBD1
len: 13
j_gene: TRBJ2-5
v_gene: TRBV29-1
CDR3nt: TGCAGCGTTGGGGACAGAGTACAAGAGACCCAGTACTTC
CDR3aa: CSVGDRVQETQYF